This record concerns one TCR beta chain sequence. What it recognizes is unknown. The data belong to a study of cytomegalovirus exposure and HLA in healthy donors. Overall study results and limits: Per a later analysis, under 20,000 TCR beta sequences showed association with HLA alleles at 0.05 false discovery rate.

Use of 60 Vbeta and 13 Jbeta primers characterized the PCR. Sequencing used immunoSEQ multiplex PCR; TCRdb keeps in-frame clones, though not all of them. Among fewer than 200,000 clones listed, approximately 90% were seen once. The receptor comes from a boy between 2 and 10 years old in good health and CMV-seronegative. Material for sequencing was PBMCs.

CDR3 in amino acids: CASSLTGDRPSPLHF. The CDR3 coding sequence is TGTGCCAGCAGCTTAACCGGTGACAGACCTTCACCCCTCCACTTT. The V and J genes are TRBV7-3 and TRBJ1-6; TRBD1 is a possible D gene (5 bases). The V gene lost 0 bases and the J gene lost 9 bases, with 12 bases spanning the gap. CDR3 size: 15 residues. Germline V gives CDR1 SGHTA, CDR2 FQGTGA.